This T cell receptor (beta chain) was observed in a study of T cell responses to AZD1222 COVID-19 vaccine. Study-wide points: There were vaccine-associated CD4 TCRs across spike, dominant at 160-218 and 743-854. Possibly, clonal diversity was underestimated; donors were largely white British and included more females. Among spike-specific TCRs, nearly half reportedly target unmutated variant regions.

The germline V gene encodes CDR1 SGHDN and CDR2 FVKESK. The ends were cut back, 1 base at V and 1 base at J, with 4 bases in the middle. This CDR3 spans 13 amino acids. The protocol was immunoSEQ multiplex PCR, while the TCRdb copy is restricted to in-frame clones and leaves out a portion. The profile shows approximately 130,000 clones, over 75% of them singletons. To note about this clone: What it recognizes is unknown.

The chain carries TRBV14 and TRBJ1-1; D ambiguous. The source of this sequence is an adult who received the MenACWY meningococcal vaccine as a control. The starting material was peripheral blood, obtained 28 days after the second dose of the MenACWY control vaccine. CDR3 nucleotide sequence: TGTGCCAGCAGCCAAGGGAGGAACACTGAAGCTTTCTTT. Its protein is CASSQGRNTEAFF.